The 17 T cell receptor beta chains listed next were all sequenced from one sample in a study of blood T cell repertoires in COVID-19. Assay used: immunoSEQ multiplex PCR; TCRdb lists only in-frame clones, some missing. The sample includes about 220,000 clones, approximately 80% of them seen just once. Sample: peripheral blood. These receptors were collected from a human donor in a cohort sampled during active COVID-19.

The chain couples TRBV7-2 to TRBJ1-2, with TRBD1 identical over 7 bases. This CDR3 is built from 16 residues. The germline CDR1 and CDR2 sequences are SGHTA and FQGNSA. V trimming: 5 bases; J trimming: 0 bases; junction bases outside the gene matches: 9. CDR3 sequence: CASSLQGDSANYGYTF. As DNA, the CDR3 is TGTGCCAGCAGCCTTCAAGGGGACAGCGCTAACTATGGCTACACCTTC.

This chain uses TRBV5-1 with TRBJ2-3; D not resolved. The CDR3 has 16 amino acids. V dropped 0 bases and J dropped 1 base, with 12 bases sitting between them. The germline V gene has CDR1 SGHRS and CDR2 YFSETQ. The DNA for the CDR3 is TGCGCCAGCAGCTTGGGGGCTCTTACTGGCACAGATACGCAGTATTTT. Encoded protein: CASSLGALTGTDTQYF.

J is TRBJ2-3 and V is TRBV10-3, with D possibly TRBD1 on 6 matching bases. The germline gives CDR1 ENHRY, CDR2 SYGVKD. V was pared by 6 bases and J by 2 bases, with 15 bases between. The CDR3 spans 15 residues. The CDR3 DNA is TGTGCCATCAGCCCGACAGGCCAAAACACAGATACGCAGTATTTT. Translating gives CAISPTGQNTDTQYF.

This CDR3 reads CASSFREENYGYTF. As DNA, the CDR3 is TGTGCCAGCAGTTTCCGGGAAGAAAACTATGGCTACACCTTC. J is TRBJ1-2 and V is TRBV28; D call uncertain. From germline, CDR1 is MDHEN and CDR2 SYDVKM. This CDR3 is 14 amino acids long. V lost 3 bases, J lost 2 bases, and 10 bases lay in between.

V gene TRBV28 combines with J gene TRBJ1-4; tentatively, D is TRBD1 (6 bases). The germline CDR1 and CDR2 sequences are MDHEN and SYDVKM. V shed 6 bases and J shed 5 bases, with 16 bases lying between them. The CDR3 has 15 residues. CDR3 bases: TGTGCCAGCAGCCTATCAGGGGCCGAAAATGAAAAACTGTTTTTT. Amino acids: CASSLSGAENEKLFF.

This clone was detected once. The chain recombines TRBV4-2 with TRBJ2-1; 8 bases align to TRBD2. The CDR3 runs 18 residues. CDR1 is LGHNA and CDR2 is YNFKEQ in the germline V gene. With V trimmed by 1 base and J by 0 bases, 8 bases remained unmatched. The CDR3 nucleotides read TGTGCCAGCAGCCAAGGGACTAGCACATTGAGCTCCTACAATGAGCAGTTCTTC. This translates into CASSQGTSTLSSYNEQFF.

This clone was observed a few times. The gene calls are TRBV7-9 and TRBJ1-2, with D maybe TRBD1 (6 bases). The CDR3 spans 15 residues. The germline CDR1 and CDR2 sequences are SEHNR and FQNEAQ (reference sequence). The V end lost 5 bases, the J end lost 4 bases, and 17 bases lay between the germline ends. The CDR3 protein is CASSATKTGTYGYTF. The CDR3 region has the DNA TGTGCCAGCAGCGCCACTAAAACAGGGACCTATGGCTACACCTTC.

The table lists this clone with a count of one. The chain is built from TRBV11-2 and TRBJ2-7, with D unclear. V was clipped by 5 bases and J by 2 bases, with 13 bases between them. Germline V gene lookup returns CDR1 SGHAT and CDR2 FQNNGV. The CDR3 extends over 14 amino acids. The CDR3 DNA follows: TGTGCCAGCAGCCCAGGTCTACAAACCTACGAGCAGTACTTC. Residues: CASSPGLQTYEQYF.

J is TRBJ2-3 and V is TRBV7-9, with D possibly being TRBD1 (7 bases). Germline V lookup: CDR1 SEHNR, CDR2 FQNEAQ (reference sequence). CDR3 length equals 16 residues. Trimming took 5 bases from V and 3 from J, leaving 18 bases between them. CDR3 amino acids: CASSLRQGGVTDTQYF. The CDR3 region has the DNA TGTGCCAGCAGCCTCAGACAGGGCGGGGTAACAGATACGCAGTATTTT.

The chain is built from TRBV10-3 and TRBJ1-6, with D possibly being TRBD1 (5 bases). The CDR3 extends over 14 amino acids. Germline V gives CDR1 ENHRY, CDR2 SYGVKD. The V end was cut by 4 bases, the J end by 4 bases, with 8 bases between. CDR3 nucleotides: TGTGCCATCAGTGCGGGGGATTATAATTCACCCCTCCACTTT. Translation: CAISAGDYNSPLHF.

The chain uses TRBV28 and TRBJ2-6, with D maybe TRBD1 (6 bases). Germline-derived CDR1 and CDR2 are MDHEN and SYDVKM. The CDR3 spans 14 residues. Trimming took off 6 bases at V and 2 bases at J, with 8 bases between the two ends. In DNA form, the CDR3 reads TGTGCCAGCAGGTCAGGGGCTGGGGCCAACGTCCTGACTTTC. This encodes CASRSGAGANVLTF.

The J gene is TRBJ2-3, the V gene TRBV14; tentatively, D is TRBD1 (5 bases). The V end lost 0 bases, the J end lost 7 bases, and 14 bases lay between the germline ends. CDR1 SGHDN and CDR2 FVKESK come from the germline V gene. This CDR3 contains 15 residues. CDR3 loop: CASSQDGIWGNTQYF. The CDR3 DNA is TGTGCCAGCAGCCAAGATGGCATTTGGGGCAATACGCAGTATTTT.

The rearrangement links TRBV5-1 to TRBJ2-7, with 10 positions matching TRBD1. V was pared by 2 bases and J by 5 bases, with 7 bases of the junction left unmatched. The germline V gene has CDR1 SGHRS and CDR2 YFSETQ. This CDR3 is 15 amino acids long. CDR3 residues: CASSFAGTGAHEQYF. CDR3 DNA: TGCGCCAGCAGCTTTGCCGGGACAGGGGCCCACGAGCAGTACTTC.

This chain connects TRBV10-2 to TRBJ2-5; D might be TRBD2 (5 bases). From germline, CDR1 is WSHSY and CDR2 SAAADI. This CDR3 has 13 amino acids. Trimming shortened V by 4 bases and J by 4 bases, and 10 bases separated the two germline ends. CDR3 nucleotide sequence: TGCGCCAGCAGTGCGGGGAACCGAGAGACCCAGTACTTC. Translating it yields CASSAGNRETQYF.

V is TRBV9 and J is TRBJ2-3; D might be TRBD1 (5 bases). Germline V CDR1 and CDR2: SGDLS, YYNGEE. Trimming removed 4 bases at V and 4 bases at J, with 13 bases between. The CDR3 has 14 residues. Here the CDR3 reads CASSTNWGADTQYF. As DNA, the CDR3 is TGTGCCAGCAGCACTAACTGGGGCGCAGATACGCAGTATTTT.

The chain has TRBV6-5 and TRBJ2-3, with 7 bases aligning to TRBD1. Germline V gene data show CDR1 as MNHEY and CDR2 as SVGAGI. J gave up 8 bases and V 5 bases, and 13 bases lay outside the gene matches. The CDR3 spans 15 residues. CDR3 coding DNA: TGTGCCAGCAGTACCCGGGACAGACAACGAGGTACGCAGTATTTT. Protein sequence: CASSTRDRQRGTQYF.

This clone has just a few counts. V and J are TRBV4-1 and TRBJ2-7; 7 bases map to TRBD1. The germline gives CDR1 MGHRA, CDR2 YSYEKL. Trimming at V came to 1 base and at J to 2 bases, leaving 11 bases not matched to a gene. The CDR3 is 17 residues long. The CDR3 sequence is CASSQGGMRDRAYEQYF. The CDR3 nucleotides read TGCGCCAGCAGCCAAGGGGGAATGAGAGACAGGGCCTACGAGCAGTACTTC.